A selection of T cell receptor beta chains follows, all from one sample in a study of T-cell reconstitution after alpha-beta-depleted transplantation in children. TCRdb reanalysed the PCR reads using MiXCR and keeps one entry per CDR3 protein. The sample records 150,000 to 250,000 distinct CDR3 sequences, about 15% being singletons. Here the sequenced sample was PBMCs from the stem cell graft donor, taken from the stem cell graft. The receptors come from a human donor who donated a stem cell graft to a child with acute lymphoblastic leukemia. The CDR3 runs from the conserved cysteine through the conserved F or W. D genes are given only for firm matches. Rows give clone size only sometimes, using once, few, many, or a class for an expanded clone.

>TRBV5-1|13|TRBD1|TRBJ1-1|many
CASSSGTATEAFF
TGCGCCAGCAGCTCGGGGACAGCCACTGAAGCTTTCTTT
>TRBV29-1|13|.|TRBJ2-5|many
CSVDQGRGETQYF
TGCAGCGTTGATCAGGGGCGCGGAGAGACCCAGTACTTC
>TRBV5-1|15|.|TRBJ2-1|many
CASSLEPGADVEQFF
TGCGCCAGCAGCTTGGAGCCGGGAGCCGACGTTGAGCAGTTCTTC
>TRBV12-3/TRBV12-4|12|.|TRBJ2-1|many
CASSLGIALPFF
TGTGCCAGCAGTTTAGGAATAGCTTTACCGTTCTTC
>TRBV5-1|14|.|TRBJ2-3|many
CASSLSSETDTQYF
TGCGCCAGCAGCTTGTCTAGCGAAACAGATACGCAGTATTTT
>TRBV2|17|.|TRBJ2-2|many
CASSELPQSGGHGELFF
TGTGCCAGCAGTGAATTACCCCAATCGGGGGGACACGGGGAGCTGTTTTTT
>TRBV7-7|14|TRBD1|TRBJ1-4|many
CASSSQDRPEKLFF
TGTGCCAGCAGCTCCCAGGACAGGCCTGAAAAACTGTTTTTT
>TRBV4-1|16|TRBD2|TRBJ2-5|many
CASSQGRTSGQETQYF
TGCGCCAGCAGCCAAGGAAGGACTAGCGGGCAAGAGACCCAGTACTTC
>TRBV18|16|TRBD1|TRBJ2-3|many
CASSPIAGGSTDTQYF
TGTGCCAGCTCACCAATCGCAGGGGGCAGCACAGATACGCAGTATTTT
>TRBV20-1|12|TRBD1|TRBJ1-2|.
CSAVTGAQGYTF
TGCAGTGCTGTGACAGGGGCTCAAGGCTACACCTTC
>TRBV10-2|15|.|TRBJ2-7|many
CASSMGGSSTYEQYF
TGCGCCAGCAGTATGGGCGGGTCCTCAACCTACGAGCAGTACTTC
>TRBV5-1|17|.|TRBJ2-1|many
CASSLGLSGSASNEQFF
TGCGCCAGCAGCTTGGGGCTTTCAGGGTCGGCCTCCAATGAGCAGTTCTTC
>TRBV12-3/TRBV12-4|16|.|TRBJ2-6|many
CASSPGRASGANVLTF
TGTGCCAGCAGCCCGGGCAGGGCTTCTGGGGCCAACGTCCTGACTTTC
>TRBV7-8|15|.|TRBJ2-1|many
CASSLTGVSLSEQFF
TGTGCCAGCAGTCTTACGGGAGTATCCTTGAGTGAGCAGTTCTTC
>TRBV6-2/TRBV6-3|14|TRBD1|TRBJ2-3|many
CASSKGAQTDTQYF
TGTGCCAGCAGCAAGGGGGCGCAAACAGATACGCAGTATTTT
>TRBV7-9|13|.|TRBJ2-1|.
CASSLDQDNEQFF
TGTGCCAGCAGCTTAGATCAGGACAATGAGCAGTTCTTC
>TRBV25-1|14|.|TRBJ1-1|few
CASSEYQLNTEAFF
TGTGCCAGCAGTGAATATCAACTGAACACTGAAGCTTTCTTT
>TRBV5-4|15|TRBD2|TRBJ2-4|many
CASSLWGGSKNIQYF
TGTGCCAGCAGCTTGTGGGGCGGGAGTAAAAACATTCAGTACTTC
>TRBV20-1|14|TRBD2|TRBJ2-7|many
CSAIAGLEFGEQYF
TGCAGTGCGATAGCGGGACTAGAATTCGGCGAGCAGTACTTC
>TRBV6-5|15|TRBD1|TRBJ2-1|few
CASSYPGQGSREQFF
TGTGCCAGCAGTTACCCCGGACAGGGGAGTCGTGAGCAGTTCTTC
>TRBV5-1|14|.|TRBJ2-7|many
CASSLDLAFYEQYF
TGCGCCAGCAGCTTGGACCTAGCGTTCTACGAGCAGTACTTC
>TRBV12-3/TRBV12-4|15|TRBD2|TRBJ2-3|few
CASSPTQLARHTQYF
TGTGCCAGCAGTCCGACCCAACTAGCGCGACATACGCAGTATTTT
>TRBV7-6|19|TRBD2|TRBJ2-1|few
CASSLSQWTSGSYANEQFF
TGTGCCAGCAGCTTATCCCAATGGACTAGCGGGAGTTACGCAAATGAGCAGTTCTTC
>TRBV27|17|TRBD1|TRBJ1-4|many
CASSLRQGARYGEKLFF
TGTGCCAGCAGTTTAAGACAGGGGGCTCGGTATGGTGAAAAACTGTTTTTT
>TRBV7-2|15|.|TRBJ2-6|few
CASSPQVSGANGLTF
TGTGCCAGCAGCCCACAGGTCTCTGGGGCCAACGGCCTGACTTTC
>TRBV5-1|19|TRBD2|TRBJ2-3|many
CASSSLPAGGRRITDTQYF
TGCGCCAGCAGCTCCCTCCCCGCGGGAGGTCGTAGGATCACAGATACGCAGTATTTT
>TRBV20-1|14|TRBD2|TRBJ2-1|many
CSAGGRVSYNEQFF
TGCAGTGCTGGCGGGAGGGTCTCCTACAATGAGCAGTTCTTC
>TRBV19|15|.|TRBJ1-4|many
CASSIAGTTGEKLFF
TGTGCCAGTAGTATTGCGGGTACAACTGGTGAAAAACTGTTTTTT
>TRBV5-1|14|TRBD2|TRBJ2-1|many
CASSLVLAGNEQFF
TGCGCCAGCAGCTTGGTACTAGCGGGCAATGAGCAGTTCTTC
>TRBV5-1|15|.|TRBJ2-5|many
CASSPNGPLQETQYF
TGCGCCAGCAGCCCGAACGGACCACTACAAGAGACCCAGTACTTC
>TRBV5-1|15|.|TRBJ1-2|.
CASSSLPGSWAGYTF
TGCGCCAGCAGCAGTCTACCCGGGTCCTGGGCTGGCTACACCTTC
>TRBV12-3/TRBV12-4|14|.|TRBJ1-1|few
CASSIGTLATEAFF
TGTGCCAGCAGTATCGGGACCCTAGCCACTGAAGCTTTCTTT
>TRBV10-3|15|.|TRBJ1-6|many
CAISEAGPPNSPLHF
TGTGCCATCAGTGAGGCGGGACCCCCTAATTCACCCCTCCACTTT
>TRBV20-1|12|.|TRBJ2-5|many
CSASSRRETQYF
TGCAGTGCTAGTAGCCGGAGAGAGACCCAGTACTTC
>TRBV5-4|16|.|TRBJ2-5|many
CASSLGGTALQETQYF
TGTGCCAGCAGCCTGGGGGGGACAGCATTACAAGAGACCCAGTACTTC